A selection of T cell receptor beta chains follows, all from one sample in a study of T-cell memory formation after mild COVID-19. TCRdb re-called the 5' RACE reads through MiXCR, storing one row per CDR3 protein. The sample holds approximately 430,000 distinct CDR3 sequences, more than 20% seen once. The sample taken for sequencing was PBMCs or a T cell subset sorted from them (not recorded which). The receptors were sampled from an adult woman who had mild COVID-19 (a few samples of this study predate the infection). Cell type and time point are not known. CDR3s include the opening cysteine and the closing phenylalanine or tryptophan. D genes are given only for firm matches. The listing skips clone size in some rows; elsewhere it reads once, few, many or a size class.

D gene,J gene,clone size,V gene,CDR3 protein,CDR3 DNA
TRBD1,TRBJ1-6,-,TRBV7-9,CASSLADRENSPLHF,TGTGCCAGCAGCTTGGCGGACAGGGAGAATTCACCCCTCCACTTT
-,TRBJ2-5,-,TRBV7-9,CASSYTGETQYF,TGTGCCAGCAGCTACACCGGAGAGACCCAGTACTTC
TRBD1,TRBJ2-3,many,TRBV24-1,CATSERGQRWVTDTQYF,TGTGCCACCAGTGAACGGGGACAGAGGTGGGTCACAGATACGCAGTATTTT
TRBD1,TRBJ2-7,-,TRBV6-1,CASSAHGTGMGEQYF,TGTGCCAGCAGTGCCCACGGGACAGGGATGGGAGAGCAGTACTTC
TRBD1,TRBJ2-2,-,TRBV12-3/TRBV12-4,CASSWDRNTGELFF,TGTGCCAGCAGCTGGGACAGGAACACCGGGGAGCTGTTTTTT
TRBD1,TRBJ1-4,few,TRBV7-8,CASSLRWGQGSNEKLFF,TGTGCCAGCAGCTTAAGGTGGGGACAGGGCAGTAATGAAAAACTGTTTTTT
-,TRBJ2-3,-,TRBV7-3,CASSPMGSGTDTQYF,TGTGCCAGCAGCCCGATGGGGTCAGGCACAGATACGCAGTATTTT
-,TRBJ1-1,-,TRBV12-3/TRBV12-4,CASSPTGLMNTEAFF,TGTGCCAGCAGTCCAACAGGGCTGATGAACACTGAAGCTTTCTTT
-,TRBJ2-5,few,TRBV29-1,CSVEWVWQETQYF,TGCAGCGTTGAATGGGTTTGGCAAGAGACCCAGTACTTC
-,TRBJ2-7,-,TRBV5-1,CASSLSVLGAYEQYF,TGCGCCAGCAGCTTGTCTGTTCTAGGGGCCTACGAGCAGTACTTC
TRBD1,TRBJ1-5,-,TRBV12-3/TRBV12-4,CASTPTGVNQPQHF,TGTGCCAGCACCCCGACAGGGGTCAATCAGCCCCAGCATTTT
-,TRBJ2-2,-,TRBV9,CASSLGEGAGELFF,TGTGCCAGCAGCCTGGGTGAGGGTGCCGGGGAGCTGTTTTTT
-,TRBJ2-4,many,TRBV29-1,CSGGAGNIQYF,TGCAGCGGAGGGGCGGGAAACATTCAGTACTTC
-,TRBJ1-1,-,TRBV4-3,CASSQDSPGGTEAFF,TGCGCCAGCAGCCAAGATTCCCCGGGGGGGACTGAAGCTTTCTTT
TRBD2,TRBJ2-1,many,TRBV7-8,CASSLGASGTFNEQFF,TGTGCCAGCAGCTTAGGGGCTAGCGGGACCTTCAATGAGCAGTTCTTC
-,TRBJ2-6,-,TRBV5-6,CASSLVRTGANVLTF,TGTGCCAGCAGCTTGGTTAGGACTGGGGCCAACGTCCTGACTTTC
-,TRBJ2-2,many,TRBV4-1,CASSRQVGDTGELFF,TGCGCCAGCAGCCGACAGGTGGGGGACACCGGGGAGCTGTTTTTT
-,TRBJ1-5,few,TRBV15,CATSRDGQPQHF,TGTGCCACCAGCAGAGACGGTCAGCCCCAGCATTTT
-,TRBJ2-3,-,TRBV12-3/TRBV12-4,CASSLTHPSAGGDTQYF,TGTGCCAGCAGTCTCACACACCCCTCCGCGGGTGGAGATACGCAGTATTTT
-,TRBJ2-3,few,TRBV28,CASSFDPAYTQYF,TGTGCCAGCAGTTTCGACCCAGCTTATACGCAGTATTTT
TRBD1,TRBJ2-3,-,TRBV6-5,CASGYRGVTDTQYF,TGTGCCAGCGGGTACAGGGGGGTGACAGATACGCAGTATTTT
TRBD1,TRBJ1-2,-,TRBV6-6,CASSLSTGTNYGYTF,TGTGCCAGCAGTCTTTCGACAGGGACTAACTATGGCTACACCTTC
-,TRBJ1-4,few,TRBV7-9,CASSPGINEKLFF,TGTGCCAGCAGCCCGGGGATCAATGAAAAACTGTTTTTT
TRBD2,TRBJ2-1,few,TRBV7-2,CASSFPGLAGPGSYNEQFF,TGTGCCAGCAGCTTCCCGGGACTAGCGGGGCCCGGCTCCTACAATGAGCAGTTCTTC
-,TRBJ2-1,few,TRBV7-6,CASSLGSGQFF,TGTGCCAGCAGCTTAGGGTCAGGGCAGTTCTTC
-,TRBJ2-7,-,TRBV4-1,CASSQDSEGATKYF,TGCGCCAGCAGCCAAGACTCGGAGGGGGCGACGAAGTACTTC
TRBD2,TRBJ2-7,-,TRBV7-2,CASSRPPAGAYEQYF,TGTGCCAGCAGCCGTCCCCCGGCGGGAGCCTACGAGCAGTACTTC
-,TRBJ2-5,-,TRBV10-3,CAISVVGTQYF,TGTGCCATCAGTGTTGTTGGGACCCAGTACTTC
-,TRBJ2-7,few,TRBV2,CASSGGPGYEQYF,TGTGCCAGCAGTGGGGGGCCTGGGTACGAGCAGTACTTC
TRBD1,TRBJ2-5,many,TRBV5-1,CASSPGQGAVETQYF,TGCGCCAGCAGCCCCGGACAGGGGGCGGTGGAGACCCAGTACTTC
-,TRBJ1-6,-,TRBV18,CASSPGLLTGSGSPLHF,TGTGCCAGCTCACCAGGTCTACTTACAGGGAGTGGGTCACCCCTCCACTTT
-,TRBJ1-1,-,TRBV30,CAWSGTEAFF,TGTGCCTGGAGTGGCACTGAAGCTTTCTTT
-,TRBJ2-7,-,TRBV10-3,CAIRAGTSIDEQYF,TGTGCCATCAGAGCCGGGACTTCAATAGACGAGCAGTACTTC
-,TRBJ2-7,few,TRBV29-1,CSVTSQGLYEQYF,TGCAGCGTGACTTCTCAGGGACTCTACGAGCAGTACTTC
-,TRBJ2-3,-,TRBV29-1,CSVEDNRSQYF,TGCAGCGTTGAAGACAACCGTAGCCAGTATTTT
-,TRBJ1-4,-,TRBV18,CASSPTATNEKLFF,TGTGCCAGCTCCCCGACAGCAACTAATGAAAAACTGTTTTTT
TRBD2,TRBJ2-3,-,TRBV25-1,CATSSAGGPDTQYF,TGTGCCACTAGCTCAGCGGGAGGCCCAGATACGCAGTATTTT
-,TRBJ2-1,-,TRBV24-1,CATSDSRDRGYNEQFF,TGTGCCACCAGTGATTCCCGGGACCGGGGATACAATGAGCAGTTCTTC
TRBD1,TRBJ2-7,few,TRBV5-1,CASSSRDRGPGQYF,TGCGCCAGCAGCTCACGGGACAGGGGGCCGGGGCAGTACTTC